This T cell receptor (beta chain) came from a study of Tregs in tolerant kidney transplant recipients. Clones were sequenced by immunoSEQ multiplex PCR, and TCRdb holds only the in-frame ones, with some missing. Of about 59,000 clones listed, over 70% are singletons. Whole-study results and caveats: Expanding Tregs on activated donor B cells appeared to best identify donor-specific TCRbeta clones. Biological reproducibility was not directly addressed, but technical replication error appeared minimal.

Unstimulated regulatory T cells (CD4+CD25+CD127-), CD4+CD25- non-regulatory cells, CD4 and CD8 cells were FACS-sorted from thawed PBMCs. In regard to this clone: Its target is not known.

What was sequenced was CD4+ T cells from blood. This sequence was found in a human donor in good health.

Here the CDR3 reads CASSPRPDTQYF. The CDR3 nucleotides read TGTGCCAGCTCCCCCCGTCCGGATACGCAGTATTTT. The chain recombines TRBV18 with TRBJ2-3; D is ambiguous. The CDR3 runs to 12 residues. Germline CDR1 and CDR2: KGHSH and LQKENI. Trimming left V 6 bases short and J 6 bases short, with 10 bases between.